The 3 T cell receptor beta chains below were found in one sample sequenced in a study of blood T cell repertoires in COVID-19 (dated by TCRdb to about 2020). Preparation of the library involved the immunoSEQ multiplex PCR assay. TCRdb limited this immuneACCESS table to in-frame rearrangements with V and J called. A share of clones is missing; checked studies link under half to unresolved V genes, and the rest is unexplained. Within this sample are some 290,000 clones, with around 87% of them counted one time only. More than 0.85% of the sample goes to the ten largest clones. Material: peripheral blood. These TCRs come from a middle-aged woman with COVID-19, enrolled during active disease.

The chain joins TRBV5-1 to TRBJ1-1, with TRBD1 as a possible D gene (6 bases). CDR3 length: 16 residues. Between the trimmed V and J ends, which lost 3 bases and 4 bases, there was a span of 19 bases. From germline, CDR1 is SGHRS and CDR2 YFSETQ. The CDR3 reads CASSSQGGGAGTEAFF. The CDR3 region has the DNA TGCGCCAGCAGCTCCCAAGGGGGGGGCGCGGGCACTGAAGCTTTCTTT.

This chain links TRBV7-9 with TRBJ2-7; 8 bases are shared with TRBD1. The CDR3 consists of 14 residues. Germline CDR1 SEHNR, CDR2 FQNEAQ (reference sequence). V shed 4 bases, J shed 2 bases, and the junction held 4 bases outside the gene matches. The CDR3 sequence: CASSSSGQAYEQYF. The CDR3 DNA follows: TGTGCCAGCAGCTCCTCGGGACAGGCCTACGAGCAGTACTTC.

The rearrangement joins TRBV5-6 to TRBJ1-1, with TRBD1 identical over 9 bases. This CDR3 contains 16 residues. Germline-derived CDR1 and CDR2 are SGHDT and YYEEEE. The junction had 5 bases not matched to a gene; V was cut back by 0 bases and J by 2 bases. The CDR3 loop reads CASSLGGTGLNTEAFF. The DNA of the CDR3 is TGTGCCAGCAGCTTGGGTGGGACAGGGCTAAACACTGAAGCTTTCTTT.